This record looks at one T cell receptor beta chain sequence and its context. Antigen: not known. The TRB cDNA libraries were prepared by 5' RACE with UMI labels. With the 5' RACE reads reprocessed, TCRdb shows one record per CDR3 protein and no DNA. Its listing shows around 4,500 distinct CDR3 sequences. These data belong to a study of CXCR3-negative and CXCR3-positive naive CD8 T cells. Study results and limitations: Relative to CXCR3-negative naive cells, CXCR3-positive naive cells had more hydrophobic TRB CDR3s.

The CDR3 has 14 residues. Germline assignment: CDR1 SGHDT and CDR2 YYEEEE. The chain links TRBV5-6 to TRBJ2-5. This clonotype originated in a human donor in good health. Some clones in this sample may be carry-over from other donors' samples. Sequences were obtained from naive CXCR3+ CD8+ T cells from blood. Subset meaning: CD45RO-CCR7+CD27+CD95- naive CD8+ T cells expressing CXCR3 (TNR3+). CDR3 sequence reads: CASSLLAVQETQYF. The full variable domain, rest sourced from reference TRBV5-6 and TRBJ2-5, is DAGVTQSPTHLIKTRGQQVTLRCSPKSGHDTVSWYQQALGQGPQFIFQYYEEEERQRGNFPDRFSGHQFPNYSSELNVNALLLGDSALYLCASSLLAVQETQYFGPGTRLLVL.